The 18 T cell receptor beta chains listed next were all sequenced from one sample in a study of T-cell reconstitution after alpha-beta-depleted transplantation in children. Researchers prepared the TCRbeta library using unique molecular identifiers, the study reports. TCRdb re-derived calls from the PCR reads in MiXCR, one entry per CDR3 protein. The table shows 250,000 to 300,000 distinct CDR3 sequences, with 9.5% to 13% occurring only once. The sample was peripheral blood, taken 180 days after TCRalphabeta/CD19-depleted stem cell transplant. The origin of the receptors is a male patient aged 2 to 10 who had a stem cell transplant for chronic granulomatous disease, so the T cells may come from the graft donor.

This clonotype has at least ten counts. The chain links TRBV15 to TRBJ2-1, with D tentatively TRBD1 (6 bases). Trimming left V 2 bases short and J 2 bases short, with 16 bases between. The germline gives CDR1 LNHNV, CDR2 YYDKDF (reference sequence). This CDR3 has 17 residues. CDR3 sequence: CATSRSQWTETYNEQFF. CDR3 nucleotide sequence: TGTGCCACCAGCAGATCTCAGTGGACAGAAACCTACAATGAGCAGTTCTTC.

In its sample, this clonotype was seen many times. This chain links TRBV21-1 with TRBJ2-5; TRBD2 reflects the table's D call only, with no check against the DNA. TRBV21-1 is described as a pseudogene. The CDR3 runs 17 residues. This CDR3 is CASSLRLAGGPKETQYF. CDR3 DNA: TGTGCCAGCAGCCTCCGACTAGCGGGAGGGCCGAAGGAGACCCAGTACTTC.

Ten or more counts support this clonotype. This sequence joins TRBV7-9 and TRBJ2-1, with D perhaps matching TRBD1 (6 bases). The V and J ends lost 0 bases and 6 bases respectively, with 9 bases between them. CDR1 and CDR2 from the germline V gene are SEHNR and FQNEAQ (reference sequence). This CDR3 comprises 14 residues. CDR3 loop: CASSLAGATNEQFF. CDR3 in DNA: TGTGCCAGCAGCTTAGCGGGGGCAACCAATGAGCAGTTCTTC.

This clonotype has more than one count but fewer than ten. The chain has TRBV7-8 and TRBJ2-4; D unclear. V lost 5 bases to trimming and J lost 2 bases, with 10 bases between them. Per the germline V gene, CDR1 is SGHVS and CDR2 is FQNEAQ. The CDR3 extends over 14 amino acids. CDR3 bases: TGTGCCAGCAGCCCGATTGATCCCAAAAACATTCAGTACTTC. This encodes CASSPIDPKNIQYF.

In its sample, this clonotype was seen many times. V is TRBV2 and J is TRBJ2-3, with TRBD1 matching 11 bases. The junction had 5 bases not matched to a gene; V was cut back by 0 bases and J by 0 bases. Germline V gene data show CDR1 as SNHLY and CDR2 as FYNNEI. CDR3 length equals 18 residues. CDR3 DNA sequence: TGTGCCAGCAGTGAAGCGAGGACAGGGGGCTCTAGCACAGATACGCAGTATTTT. Translating it yields CASSEARTGGSSTDTQYF.

This clonotype was observed at least ten times. The CDR3 sequence is CASSETEHFGYTF. The CDR3 DNA reads as TGTGCCAGCAGTGAAACCGAACATTTTGGCTACACCTTC. V is TRBV25-1 and J is TRBJ1-2; the D is unclear. The CDR3 is 13 amino acids. In germline, CDR1 is MGHDK, CDR2 SYGVNS. V dropped 2 bases and J dropped 7 bases, with 11 bases sitting between them.

This clonotype was recorded at least ten times. This chain connects TRBV5-1 to TRBJ2-7, with 8 nucleotides matching TRBD2. This CDR3 spans 17 amino acids. With V trimmed by 4 bases and J by 3 bases, 15 bases remained unmatched. Per germline, CDR1 SGHRS and CDR2 YFSETQ. CDR3 nucleotides: TGCGCCAGCAGCCCTACCTATGGGGCGGGAGGTTTCTACGAGCAGTACTTC. Its protein product is CASSPTYGAGGFYEQYF.

This clonotype was detected many times. The genes are TRBV15 and TRBJ2-5, with D possibly TRBD2 on 5 matching bases. This CDR3 is built from 15 residues. Germline V CDR1 and CDR2: LNHNV, YYDKDF (reference sequence). V lost 0 bases to trimming and J lost 2 bases, with 10 bases between them. The CDR3, as DNA: TGTGCCACCAGCAGAGACCAGAGCGGACAAGAGACCCAGTACTTC. Encoded protein: CATSRDQSGQETQYF.

This clonotype was seen repeatedly, ten times or more. The genes are TRBV5-1 and TRBJ2-3; D is tentatively TRBD1 or TRBD2 (6 bases each). With 0 bases removed from V and 7 bases from J, the gap between germline ends came to 9 bases. The V gene's germline CDR1 is SGHRS and CDR2 YFSETQ. This CDR3 has 13 residues. The CDR3 protein is CASSLEGGHTQYF. Written as DNA, the CDR3 is TGCGCCAGCAGCTTGGAGGGGGGACATACGCAGTATTTT.

This clonotype came up many times. This chain joins TRBV12-3 or TRBV12-4 and TRBJ2-2; D is ambiguous. Deletions cut 3 bases from V and 0 bases from J, with 8 bases between. This CDR3 is 15 amino acids long. For the CDR3, the DNA is TGTGCCAGCAGTTTTCTACAGACGAACACCGGGGAGCTGTTTTTT. It encodes CASSFLQTNTGELFF.

This clonotype was seen many times. The CDR3 region is CSAQQGFF. The DNA for the CDR3 is TGCAGTGCCCAGCAGGGGTTCTTC. The J gene is TRBJ2-1, the V gene TRBV20-1; D might be TRBD1 (5 bases). The CDR3 is made up of 8 amino acids. Per the germline V gene, CDR1 is DFQATT and CDR2 is SNEGSKA (reference sequence). Trimming removed 6 bases from V and 15 bases from J, with 9 bases in between.

In its sample, this clonotype was seen many times. The chain has TRBV12-3 or TRBV12-4 and TRBJ1-1; D ambiguous. With 7 bases removed from V and 5 bases from J, the gap between germline ends came to 17 bases. The CDR3 runs 14 residues. The chain's CDR3 is CASNPTGMATEAFF. CDR3 DNA sequence: TGTGCCAGCAACCCTACGGGGATGGCGACTGAAGCTTTCTTT.

This clonotype occurred a few times. This chain links TRBV7-2 with TRBJ2-2; possibly TRBD1 or TRBD2 for D (5 bases each). V was shortened by 7 bases and J by 7 bases, with 19 bases between the two germline ends. The germline CDR1 and CDR2 sequences are SGHTA and FQGNSA. The length of the CDR3 is 15 residues. CDR3 protein: CASTPKRGNSGELFF. DNA of the CDR3: TGTGCCAGCACCCCAAAGAGGGGTAATAGCGGGGAGCTGTTTTTT.

In this sample, this clonotype turned up once. A clone one base away is much larger, so this may be a read error. In nucleotides, the CDR3 is TGTGCCAGCAGCAGGGAGGCCGGAGAGACCCAGTACTTC. Residues: CASSREAGETQYF. The chain couples TRBV7-3 to TRBJ2-5; D is perhaps TRBD2 (6 bases). CDR3 length equals 13 residues. Trimming stripped 5 bases from V and 4 bases from J, with 11 bases between. CDR1 is SGHTA and CDR2 is FQGTGA in the germline V gene.

This clonotype was detected many times. The rearrangement links TRBV5-1 to TRBJ2-2; the match to TRBD2 covers 9 bases. This CDR3 comprises 16 residues. Germline trimming cut 4 bases from V and 5 bases from J; bases unmatched to any gene: 9. Per the germline V gene, CDR1 is SGHRS and CDR2 is YFSETQ. CDR3: CASSPLGLAGTGELFF. CDR3 coding DNA: TGCGCCAGCAGCCCCCTGGGGCTAGCGGGGACCGGGGAGCTGTTTTTT.

This clonotype was recorded many times. V is TRBV5-5 and J is TRBJ2-7; perhaps TRBD1 as D (5 bases). Germline V gene sequence: CDR1 SGHKS, CDR2 YYEKEE (reference sequence). The CDR3 sequence is 15 residues long. V shed 0 bases and J shed 3 bases, with 13 bases lying between them. CDR3 coding DNA: TGTGCCAGCAGCTTGGAGGGGAAAGTGGTCTACGAGCAGTACTTC. Translating it yields CASSLEGKVVYEQYF.

On this clonotype itself: Possible read error: a much larger clone is one base away. This chain joins TRBV6-2 or TRBV6-3 and TRBJ2-4; 13 bases are shared with TRBD2. Trimming at V came to 2 bases and at J to 1 base, leaving 14 bases not matched to a gene. The CDR3 runs to 21 residues. Germline loops: CDR1 MNHEY, CDR2 SVGEGT. CDR3 in amino acids: CASSYRALAGGPGPAKNIQYF. CDR3 DNA: TGTGCCAGCAGTTACCGGGCACTAGCGGGGGGGCCGGGACCGGCCAAAAACATTCAGTACTTC.

Many counts were recorded for this clonotype. This chain uses TRBV18 with TRBJ1-3; 9 bases match TRBD1. Losses at the gene ends were 2 bases for V and 1 base for J; bases not matched to a gene: 3. CDR3 length equals 16 residues. CDR1 is KGHSH, CDR2 LQKENI, per germline. CDR3 nucleotides: TGTGCCAGCTCACCAGCGACAGGGGGATCTGGAAACACCATATATTTT. Its translation: CASSPATGGSGNTIYF.